Listed below are T cell receptor beta chains from one sample, sequenced in a study of T-cell memory formation after mild COVID-19. A single record per CDR3 protein comes from TCRdb applying MiXCR to the 5' RACE reads. The table lists about 170,000 distinct CDR3 sequences, over 10% of them singletons. The specimen was PBMCs or a T cell subset sorted from them (not recorded which). The receptors come from a man aged 18 to 35 who had mild COVID-19 (a few samples of this study predate the infection). Cell type and time point are not known. The CDR3 runs from the conserved cysteine through the conserved F or W. The D gene is left open where the match is weak. A clone size is listed for some rows: how often the clone was seen (once, few, many), or a class if it is expanded.

v_call: TRBV6-2/TRBV6-3; j_call: TRBJ1-2; d_call: -; clone_size: -; cdr3_nt: TGTGCCAGCAGTCCCCAGGGTTGGGGCTACACCTTC; cdr3_aa: CASSPQGWGYTF
v_call: TRBV19; j_call: TRBJ2-2; d_call: -; clone_size: -; cdr3_nt: TGTGCCAGTAGTATAGGATACACCGGGGAGCTGTTTTTT; cdr3_aa: CASSIGYTGELFF
v_call: TRBV5-1; j_call: TRBJ2-3; d_call: -; clone_size: once; cdr3_nt: TGCGCCAGCAACCCGGGCCGCGCTACGCAGTATTTT; cdr3_aa: CASNPGRATQYF
v_call: TRBV12-3/TRBV12-4; j_call: TRBJ2-5; d_call: -; clone_size: many; cdr3_nt: TGTGCCAGCAGTCCCCGGGGGGCGGGAGAGACCCAGTACTTC; cdr3_aa: CASSPRGAGETQYF
v_call: TRBV5-1; j_call: TRBJ2-2; d_call: -; clone_size: few; cdr3_nt: TGCGCCAGCAGCTCCGCCTGGACAGCCACCGGGGAGCTGTTTTTT; cdr3_aa: CASSSAWTATGELFF
v_call: TRBV18; j_call: TRBJ1-5; d_call: -; clone_size: -; cdr3_nt: TGTGCCAGCTCACAAGAGGGGAATCAGCCCCAGCATTTT; cdr3_aa: CASSQEGNQPQHF
v_call: TRBV6-6; j_call: TRBJ2-3; d_call: TRBD2; clone_size: -; cdr3_nt: TGTGCCAGCAGCCCCGGGACTAGCGGGATACTTGGCACAGATACGCAGTATTTT; cdr3_aa: CASSPGTSGILGTDTQYF
v_call: TRBV20-1; j_call: TRBJ2-5; d_call: -; clone_size: -; cdr3_nt: TGCAGTGCTAGAGAGTGGGAGACCCAGTACTTC; cdr3_aa: CSAREWETQYF
v_call: TRBV4-3; j_call: TRBJ2-3; d_call: -; clone_size: -; cdr3_nt: TGCGCCAGCAGCTACGCAGTGATGGTCCCAGATACGCAGTATTTT; cdr3_aa: CASSYAVMVPDTQYF
v_call: TRBV5-5; j_call: TRBJ2-1; d_call: -; clone_size: few; cdr3_nt: TGTGCCAGCAGCTTGGCCGAGGCAGGGGTGCAGTACAATGAGCAGTTCTTC; cdr3_aa: CASSLAEAGVQYNEQFF
v_call: TRBV5-6; j_call: TRBJ2-1; d_call: -; clone_size: few; cdr3_nt: TGTGCCAGCAGCAAAGCCGCGGGGACCACCTACAATGAGCAGTTCTTC; cdr3_aa: CASSKAAGTTYNEQFF
v_call: TRBV12-3/TRBV12-4; j_call: TRBJ1-2; d_call: TRBD1; clone_size: few; cdr3_nt: TGTGCCAGCAGAAGGACAGGGTACTATGGCTACACCTTC; cdr3_aa: CASRRTGYYGYTF
v_call: TRBV7-2; j_call: TRBJ1-5; d_call: -; clone_size: few; cdr3_nt: TGTGCCAGCAGCTTGGCCACCTATCAGCCCCAGCATTTT; cdr3_aa: CASSLATYQPQHF
v_call: TRBV3-1; j_call: TRBJ2-3; d_call: -; clone_size: many; cdr3_nt: TGTGCCAGCAGCCAAAACACAGATACGCAGTATTTT; cdr3_aa: CASSQNTDTQYF
v_call: TRBV5-1; j_call: TRBJ2-5; d_call: -; clone_size: few; cdr3_nt: TGCGCCAGCAGCTTGACAGGGTTGATTCAAGAGACCCAGTACTTC; cdr3_aa: CASSLTGLIQETQYF
v_call: TRBV7-2; j_call: TRBJ2-3; d_call: -; clone_size: many; cdr3_nt: TGTGCCAGCAGCTTAGATAGGTCTACAGATACGCAGTATTTT; cdr3_aa: CASSLDRSTDTQYF
v_call: TRBV28; j_call: TRBJ1-2; d_call: -; clone_size: few; cdr3_nt: TGTGCCAGCAGTTTGGGGGCGTATGGCTACACCTTC; cdr3_aa: CASSLGAYGYTF
v_call: TRBV5-1; j_call: TRBJ1-1; d_call: -; clone_size: -; cdr3_nt: TGCGCCAGCAGCTTGAGTGGGAACCCCGTAGCTTTCTTT; cdr3_aa: CASSLSGNPVAFF
v_call: TRBV6-5; j_call: TRBJ2-5; d_call: -; clone_size: few; cdr3_nt: TGTGCCAGCAGTTACTCCGCAGGGTGGGCAGAGACCCAGTACTTC; cdr3_aa: CASSYSAGWAETQYF